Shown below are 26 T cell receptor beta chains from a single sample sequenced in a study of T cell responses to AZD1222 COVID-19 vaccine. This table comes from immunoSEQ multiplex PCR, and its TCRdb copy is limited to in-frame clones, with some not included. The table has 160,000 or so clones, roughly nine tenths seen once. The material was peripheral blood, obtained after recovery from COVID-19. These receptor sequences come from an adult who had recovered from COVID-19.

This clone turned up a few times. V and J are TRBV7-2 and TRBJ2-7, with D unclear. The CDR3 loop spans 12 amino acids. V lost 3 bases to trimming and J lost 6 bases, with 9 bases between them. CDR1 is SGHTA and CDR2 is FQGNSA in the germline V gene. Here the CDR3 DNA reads TGTGCCAGCAGCTTCTTCGCAACCGAGCAGTACTTC. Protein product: CASSFFATEQYF.

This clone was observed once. CDR3 residues: CASSLYRQTKQYF. The CDR3 nucleotides are TGTGCCAGCAGTTTATATCGGCAGACGAAACAGTACTTC. V gene TRBV27 combines with J gene TRBJ2-7; D unclear. This CDR3 contains 13 residues. V was cut by 1 base and J by 10 bases, with 14 bases left in between. In germline, CDR1 is MNHEY, CDR2 SMNVEV (reference sequence).

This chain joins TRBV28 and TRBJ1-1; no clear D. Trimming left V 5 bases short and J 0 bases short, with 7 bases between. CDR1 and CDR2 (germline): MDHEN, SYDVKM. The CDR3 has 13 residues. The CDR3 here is CASSNGLNTEAFF. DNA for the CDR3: TGTGCCAGCAGTAACGGACTGAACACTGAAGCTTTCTTT.

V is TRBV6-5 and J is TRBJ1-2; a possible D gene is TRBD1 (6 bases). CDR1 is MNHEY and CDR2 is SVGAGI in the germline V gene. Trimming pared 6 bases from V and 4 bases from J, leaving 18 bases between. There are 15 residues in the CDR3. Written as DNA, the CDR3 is TGTGCCAGCAGACCCGCGTGGGGGCTCGGCTATGGCTACACCTTC. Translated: CASRPAWGLGYGYTF.

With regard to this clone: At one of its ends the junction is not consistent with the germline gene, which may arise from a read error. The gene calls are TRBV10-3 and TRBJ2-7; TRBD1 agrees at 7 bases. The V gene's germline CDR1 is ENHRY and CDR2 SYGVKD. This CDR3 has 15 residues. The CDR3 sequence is CAIREGASQSYEQYF. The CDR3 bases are TGTGCCATCCGTGAGGGGGCAAGCCAATCCTACGAGCAGTACTTC.

For the CDR3, the DNA is TGTGCCAGCAGACCGACAGGGGGGCCCTACGAGCAGTACTTC. Its protein product is CASRPTGGPYEQYF. The rearrangement joins TRBV6-5 to TRBJ2-7, with 9 bases aligning to TRBD1. Germline V gives CDR1 MNHEY, CDR2 SVGAGI. The V gene end was trimmed by 6 bases and the J gene end by 2 bases; junction bases not matched to a gene: 5. The CDR3 sequence is 14 residues long.

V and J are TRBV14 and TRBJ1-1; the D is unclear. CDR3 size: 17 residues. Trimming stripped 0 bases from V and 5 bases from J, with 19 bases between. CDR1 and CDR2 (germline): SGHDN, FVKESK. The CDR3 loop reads CASSQEESSRPWTEAFF. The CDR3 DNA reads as TGTGCCAGCAGCCAAGAGGAGAGTAGCAGGCCGTGGACTGAAGCTTTCTTT.

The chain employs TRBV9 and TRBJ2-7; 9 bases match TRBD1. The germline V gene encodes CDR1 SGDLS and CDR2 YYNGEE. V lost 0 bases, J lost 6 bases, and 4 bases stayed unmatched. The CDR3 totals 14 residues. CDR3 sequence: CASSVGTGDGEQYF. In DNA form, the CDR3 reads TGTGCCAGCAGCGTAGGGACAGGGGATGGCGAGCAGTACTTC.

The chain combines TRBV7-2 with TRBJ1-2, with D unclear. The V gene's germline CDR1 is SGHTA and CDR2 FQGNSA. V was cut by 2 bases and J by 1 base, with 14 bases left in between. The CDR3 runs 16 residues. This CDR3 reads CASSLSGGGDNYGYTF. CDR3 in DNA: TGTGCCAGCAGCTTAAGTGGCGGCGGGGATAACTATGGCTACACCTTC.

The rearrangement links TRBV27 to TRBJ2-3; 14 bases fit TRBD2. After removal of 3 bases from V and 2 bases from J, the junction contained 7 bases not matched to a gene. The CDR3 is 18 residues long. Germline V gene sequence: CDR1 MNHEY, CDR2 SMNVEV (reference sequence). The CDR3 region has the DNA TGTGCCAGCAGTTTCTCAGGACTAGCGGGAGGCGACACAGATACGCAGTATTTT. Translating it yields CASSFSGLAGGDTDTQYF.

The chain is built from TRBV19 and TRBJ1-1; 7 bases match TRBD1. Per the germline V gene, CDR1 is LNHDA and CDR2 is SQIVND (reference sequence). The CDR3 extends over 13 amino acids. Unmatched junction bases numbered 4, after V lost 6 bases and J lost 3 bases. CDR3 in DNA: TGTGCCAGTAGCAAGGGACAGCACACTGAAGCTTTCTTT. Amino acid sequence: CASSKGQHTEAFF. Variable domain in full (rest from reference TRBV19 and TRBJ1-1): DGGITQSPKYLFRKEGQNVTLSCEQNLNHDAMYWYRQDPGQGLRLIYYSQIVNDFQKGDIAEGYSVSREKKESFPLTVTSAQKNPTAFYLCASSKGQHTEAFFGQGTRLTVV.

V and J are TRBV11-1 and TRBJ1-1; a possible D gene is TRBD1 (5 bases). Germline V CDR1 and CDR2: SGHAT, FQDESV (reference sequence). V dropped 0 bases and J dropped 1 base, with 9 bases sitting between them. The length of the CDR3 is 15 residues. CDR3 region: CASSLALGQNTEAFF. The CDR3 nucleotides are TGTGCCAGCAGCTTAGCGCTTGGACAGAACACTGAAGCTTTCTTT.

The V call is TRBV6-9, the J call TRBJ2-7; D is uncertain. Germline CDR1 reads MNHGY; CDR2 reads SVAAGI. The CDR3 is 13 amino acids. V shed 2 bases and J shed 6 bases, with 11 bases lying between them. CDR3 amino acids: CASSYVGIPEQYF. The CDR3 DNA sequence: TGTGCCAGCAGTTATGTGGGGATTCCCGAGCAGTACTTC.

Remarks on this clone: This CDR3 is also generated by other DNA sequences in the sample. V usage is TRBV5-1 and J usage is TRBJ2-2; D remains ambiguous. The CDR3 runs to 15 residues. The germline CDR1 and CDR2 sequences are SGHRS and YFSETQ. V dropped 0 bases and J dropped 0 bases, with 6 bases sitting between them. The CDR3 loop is CASSLVSANTGELFF. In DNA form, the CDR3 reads TGCGCCAGCAGCTTGGTGTCAGCGAACACCGGGGAGCTGTTTTTT.

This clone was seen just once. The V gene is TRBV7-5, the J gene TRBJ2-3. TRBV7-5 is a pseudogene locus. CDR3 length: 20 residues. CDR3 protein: CVRSLLIGLDPPSSTDTQYF. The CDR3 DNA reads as TGTGTCAGAAGCTTATTGATCGGGCTAGACCCACCCTCATCCACAGATACGCAGTATTTT.

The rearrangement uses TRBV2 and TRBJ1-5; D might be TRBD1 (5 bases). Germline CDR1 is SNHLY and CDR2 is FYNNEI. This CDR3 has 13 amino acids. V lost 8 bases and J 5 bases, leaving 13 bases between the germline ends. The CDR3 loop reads CASREGRDQPQHF. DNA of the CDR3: TGTGCCAGCCGCGAGGGGAGAGATCAGCCCCAGCATTTT.

Here the CDR3 reads CSARGQGPSSSYEQYF. As DNA, the CDR3 is TGCAGCGCCCGGGGACAGGGACCGTCTAGCTCCTACGAGCAGTACTTC. This sequence joins TRBV29-1 and TRBJ2-7, with 9 bases matching TRBD1. The CDR3 is made up of 16 amino acids. Trimming cost V 7 bases and J 0 bases; bases outside gene matches: 13. Germline V gives CDR1 SQVTM, CDR2 ANQGSEA.

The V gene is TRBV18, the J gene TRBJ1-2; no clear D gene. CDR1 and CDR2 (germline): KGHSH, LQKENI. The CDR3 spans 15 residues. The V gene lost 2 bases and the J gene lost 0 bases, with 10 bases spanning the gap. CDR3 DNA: TGTGCCAGCTCACCATTGTCCAGAACTAACTATGGCTACACCTTC. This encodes CASSPLSRTNYGYTF.

CDR3 coding DNA: TGTGCCAGCAGCTTAAGTGATACTGGAAACACCATATATTTT. Amino acid sequence: CASSLSDTGNTIYF. The rearrangement joins TRBV7-3 to TRBJ1-3; D is uncertain. This CDR3 contains 14 residues. V lost 1 base, J lost 2 bases, and 6 bases lay in between. From germline, CDR1 is SGHTA and CDR2 FQGTGA.

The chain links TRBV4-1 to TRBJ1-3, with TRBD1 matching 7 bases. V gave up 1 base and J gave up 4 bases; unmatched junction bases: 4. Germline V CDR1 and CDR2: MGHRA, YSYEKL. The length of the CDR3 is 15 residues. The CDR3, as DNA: TGCGCCAGCAGCCAAGTCGAGGGGGCAGGAAACACCATATATTTT. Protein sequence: CASSQVEGAGNTIYF.

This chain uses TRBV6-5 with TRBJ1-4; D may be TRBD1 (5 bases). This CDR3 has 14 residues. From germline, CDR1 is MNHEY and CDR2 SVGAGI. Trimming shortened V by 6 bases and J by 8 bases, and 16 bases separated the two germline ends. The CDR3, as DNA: TGTGCCAGCAGCCCCTCAGGGCGCGGGGAAAAACTGTTTTTT. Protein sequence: CASSPSGRGEKLFF.

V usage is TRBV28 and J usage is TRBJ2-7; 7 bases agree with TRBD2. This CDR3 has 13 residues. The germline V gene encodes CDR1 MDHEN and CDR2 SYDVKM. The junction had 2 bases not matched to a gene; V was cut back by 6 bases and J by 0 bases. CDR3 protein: CASSRTSSYEQYF. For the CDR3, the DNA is TGTGCCAGCAGCAGGACTAGCTCCTACGAGCAGTACTTC.

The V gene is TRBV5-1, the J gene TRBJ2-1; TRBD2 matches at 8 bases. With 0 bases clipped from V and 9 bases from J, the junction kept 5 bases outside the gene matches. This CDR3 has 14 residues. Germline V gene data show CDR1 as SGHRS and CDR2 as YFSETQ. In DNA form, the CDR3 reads TGCGCCAGCAGCTTGGCGGGGGGGCCGGGTGAGCAGTTCTTC. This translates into CASSLAGGPGEQFF.

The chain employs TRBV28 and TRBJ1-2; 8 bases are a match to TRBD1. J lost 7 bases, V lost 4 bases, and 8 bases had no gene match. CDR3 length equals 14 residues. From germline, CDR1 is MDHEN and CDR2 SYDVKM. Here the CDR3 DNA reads TGTGCCAGCAGTTCGACAGGGGCAGGTCGTGGCTACACCTTC. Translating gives CASSSTGAGRGYTF.

The CDR3 loop is CASSIGLDYGYTF. The DNA for the CDR3 is TGTGCCAGTAGTATAGGGTTGGACTATGGCTACACCTTC. The chain links TRBV19 to TRBJ1-2; D is ambiguous. The CDR3 has 13 amino acids. Per the germline V gene, CDR1 is LNHDA and CDR2 is SQIVND (reference sequence). The ends were cut back, 1 base at V and 3 bases at J, with 6 bases in the middle. The entire variable domain, with the rest obtained from reference TRBV19 and TRBJ1-2, is as follows: DGGITQSPKYLFRKEGQNVTLSCEQNLNHDAMYWYRQDPGQGLRLIYYSQIVNDFQKGDIAEGYSVSREKKESFPLTVTSAQKNPTAFYLCASSIGLDYGYTFGSGTRLTVV.

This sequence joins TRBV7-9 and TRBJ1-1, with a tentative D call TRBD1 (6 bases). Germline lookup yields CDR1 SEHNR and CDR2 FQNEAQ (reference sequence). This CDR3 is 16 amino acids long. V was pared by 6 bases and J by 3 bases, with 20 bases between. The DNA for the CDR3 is TGTGCCAGCAGACGTCTCCAGGGGAGCCTGGACACTGAAGCTTTCTTT. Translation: CASRRLQGSLDTEAFF.